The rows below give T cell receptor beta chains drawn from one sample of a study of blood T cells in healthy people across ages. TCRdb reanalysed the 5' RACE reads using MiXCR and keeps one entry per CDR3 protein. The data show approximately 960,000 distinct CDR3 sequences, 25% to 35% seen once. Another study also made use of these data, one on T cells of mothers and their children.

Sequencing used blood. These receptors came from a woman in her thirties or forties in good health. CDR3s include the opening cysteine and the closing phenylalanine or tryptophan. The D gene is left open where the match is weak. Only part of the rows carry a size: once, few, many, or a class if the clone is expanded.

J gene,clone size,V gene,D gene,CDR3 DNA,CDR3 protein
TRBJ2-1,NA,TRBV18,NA,TGTGCCAGCTCACCACCCAACGCGGGGCGTGAGCAGTTCTTC,CASSPPNAGREQFF
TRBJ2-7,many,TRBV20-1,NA,TGCAGCGGACTCCGGGCGGGTACGACCTACGAGCAGTACTTC,CSGLRAGTTYEQYF
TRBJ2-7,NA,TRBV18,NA,TGTGCCAGCTCACCACCGGGTAGCGGTGCAGCCTACGAGCAGTACTTC,CASSPPGSGAAYEQYF
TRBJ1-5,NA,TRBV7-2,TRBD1,TGTGCCAGCAGCAGAGGGGACAGGGGGTCGGGCCAGCCCCAGCATTTT,CASSRGDRGSGQPQHF
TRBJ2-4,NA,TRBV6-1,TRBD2,TGTGCCAGCCAAAACCGGGGGGGCCATAAAAACATTCAGTACTTC,CASQNRGGHKNIQYF
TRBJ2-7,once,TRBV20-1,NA,TGCAGTGCGGCTCGGGACGCGCGGGCCTACGAGCAGTACTTC,CSAARDARAYEQYF
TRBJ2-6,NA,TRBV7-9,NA,TGTGCCAGCAGCTTACCCACAGGGAGGCCTGGGGCCAACGTCCTGACTTTC,CASSLPTGRPGANVLTF
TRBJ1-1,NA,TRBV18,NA,TGTGCCAGCTCACCACCGAACGGTAATCACGGGGTGTTCTTT,CASSPPNGNHGVFF
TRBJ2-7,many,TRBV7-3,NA,TGTGCCAGCAGCCTCCTGGGGACTGTTACGGAGCAGTACTTC,CASSLLGTVTEQYF
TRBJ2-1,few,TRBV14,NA,TGTGCCAGCAGCCAAGCCACCCAGGGACACAATGAGCAGTTCTTC,CASSQATQGHNEQFF
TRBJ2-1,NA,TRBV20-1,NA,TGCAGTGTCGCCTTGTCCTACAATGAGCAGTTCTTC,CSVALSYNEQFF
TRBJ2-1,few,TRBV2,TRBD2,TGTGCCAGCAGTCACCCGGGGGGGCCCTCCTACAATGAGCAGTTCTTC,CASSHPGGPSYNEQFF
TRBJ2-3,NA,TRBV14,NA,TGTGCCAGCAGCCACGTCTCAGTGGGGCCCCCCGCAGATACGCAGTATTTT,CASSHVSVGPPADTQYF
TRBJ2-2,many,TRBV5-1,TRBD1,TGCGCCAGCAGCCCTGGGACAGGGGACACCGGGGAGCTGTTTTTT,CASSPGTGDTGELFF
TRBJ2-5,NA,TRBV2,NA,TGTGCCAGCAGTATCAGGGTAATTGAGACCCAGTACTTC,CASSIRVIETQYF
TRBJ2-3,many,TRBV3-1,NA,TGTGCCAGCAGCCAAGAACCAACAGCCCCAGATACGCAGTATTTT,CASSQEPTAPDTQYF
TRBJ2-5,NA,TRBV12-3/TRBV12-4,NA,TGTGCCAGCGGTGGTGGAGTGACCCCCGGCGAGACCCAGTACTTC,CASGGGVTPGETQYF
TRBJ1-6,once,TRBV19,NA,TGTGCCAGTAGTATTTTGGGTTCACCCCTCCACTTT,CASSILGSPLHF
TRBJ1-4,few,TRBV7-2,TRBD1,TGTGCCAGCAGTTACCGGGACAGACCTGAAAAACTGTTTTTT,CASSYRDRPEKLFF
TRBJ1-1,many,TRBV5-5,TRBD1,TGTTCGAGCGTTAGGCAGGGGGCAATCCCTGAAGCTTTCTTT,CSSVRQGAIPEAFF
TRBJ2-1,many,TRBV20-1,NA,TGCAGTGCTAGAGAAAGGCGGAATGAGCAGTTCTTC,CSARERRNEQFF
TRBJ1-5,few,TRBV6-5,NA,TGTGCCAGCAGCAGTTTAAGGGGGGGAAGCAATCAGCCCCAGCATTTT,CASSSLRGGSNQPQHF
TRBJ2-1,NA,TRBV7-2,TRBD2,TGTGCCAGCAGCCAAAGGACAGTACTAGCGGGGGCGTCCTACAATGAGCAGTTCTTC,CASSQRTVLAGASYNEQFF
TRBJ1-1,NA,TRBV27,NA,TGTGCCAGCAGTTTGAATCCTGGCGGGGTACGAACTGAAGCTTTCTTT,CASSLNPGGVRTEAFF
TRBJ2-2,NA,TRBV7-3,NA,TGTGCCAGCCGTTCCGGGATGAACACCGGGGAGCTGTTTTTT,CASRSGMNTGELFF
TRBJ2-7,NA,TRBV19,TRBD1,TGTGCCAGTAGTACAGGGGGCTTCTACGAGCAGTACTTC,CASSTGGFYEQYF
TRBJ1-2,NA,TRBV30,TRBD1,TGTGCCTTCGGACAGGGGTATGGCTACACCTTC,CAFGQGYGYTF
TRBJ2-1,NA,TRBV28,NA,TGTGCCAGCAGTTTTGCCCGACGGATGGTTGAGCAGTTCTTC,CASSFARRMVEQFF
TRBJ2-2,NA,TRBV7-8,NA,TGTGCCAGCAGCTTAGGGACGACGACCGGGGAGCTGTTTTTT,CASSLGTTTGELFF